This T cell receptor beta chain was documented in a study of molecular identifiers for immune sequencing clone quantification. Whole-study results and caveats: Clone sizes that are highly expanded could be underestimated when identical TCR molecules share a barcode. Clones above 20 RNA copies contained over 97% of effector molecules but under 1% of naive ones.

Naive CD8 library inputs spanned roughly 20,000 to 1,100,000 sorted cells and 10%, 30% or 50% RNA. For bulk TCR libraries, previously described methods and listed TCR primers were used. TCRdb fed the PCR reads into MiXCR, producing one record per CDR3 protein. The data show 45,000 to 60,000 distinct CDR3 sequences, around 34% seen once. In this sample, this clonotype turned up many times. Its specificity is not known. Sequenced material: naive CD8+ T cells from blood, with Jurkat cell RNA spiked in. Regarding subset: FACS-sorted CD8+CD4-CCR7+CD45RA+ naive T cells. This receptor was taken from a human donor in good health. Some libraries in this study had Jurkat cell RNA spiked in.

This chain's CDR3 is CASSPSMPTASNQPQHF. The CDR3 region has the DNA TGTGCCAGCAGTCCCTCAATGCCCACCGCTAGCAATCAGCCCCAGCATTTT. The chain combines TRBV28 with TRBJ1-5; no definite D call. The CDR3 covers 17 residues. CDR1 is MDHEN and CDR2 is SYDVKM in the germline V gene. V was clipped by 5 bases and J by 0 bases, with 17 bases between them.